This T cell receptor (beta chain) was identified in a study of blood T cell repertoires in COVID-19 (dated by TCRdb to 2018 to 2021). Background on the whole study: Samples from collaborators originated in the United States, Italy and Spain and spanned both the acute and convalescent phases of COVID-19. Where available, HLA class I and class II types were taken from metadata supplied by the sample provider and were not determined by assay-based typing. A de-identified subject ID, COVID-19 status, age in years and sex were almost always included in the sample metadata. Subjects who had been exposed to COVID-19, were actively infected with it, or had recovered from it provided the deeply sampled blood TCRbeta repertoires that made up the dataset. Samples came from the ongoing ImmuneRACE study (first 160 participants) plus 1,254 subjects from 6 global collaborators. The material from the prospective study consisted of cDNA or gDNA derived from T cells, B-cell-depleted T cells, or PBMCs. A freely available public database, intended as a resource for researchers studying the immune response to SARS-CoV-2, is where the repertoires were released.

Each collaborating institution followed its own protocols to collect whole blood in K2EDTA tubes. For TCRbeta analysis, collaborators shipped samples as frozen whole blood, isolated PBMCs, or DNA extracted from either of those sample types. TCRbeta CDR3 regions were amplified from genomic DNA using the immunoSEQ Assay, a bias-controlled multiplex PCR. The original pipeline was this. Within the assay, amplification of reference gene primers was used to estimate how many nucleated cells each sample contained. To quantify the absolute abundance of each unique TCRbeta CDR3 rearrangement, sequence reads were collapsed and filtered. Productive Simpson clonality was computed per sample as the square root of Simpson's diversity index over productive rearrangements. Not all clones reach the TCRdb copy of this immuneACCESS table, which keeps in-frame sequences only. Checked studies attribute under half of the gap to unresolved V genes and leave the rest unexplained. From that table come the V and J calls and clone size; the DNA was used to work out D and trimming. The sample table lists some 160,000 clones, approximately 84% of them with a count of one. The ten largest clones add up to more than 11% of the sample.

V loses 5 bases at its end and J loses 14 bases; junction bases beyond the gene matches: 8. CDR1 and CDR2, per the germline V gene, are SGHTA and FQGNSA. The CDR3, cysteine through phenylalanine, is 14 amino acids long. The entry retains the CDR3 DNA only, 42 bases that are in frame from base 1. As to this clone: It has no known antigen specificity. Nothing much larger sits one base from this clone, and base qualities are not available.

The paper as a whole reports these results and caveats: Clinical and demographic metadata were provided uncurated, with the amount varying by source and participant.

The specimen sequenced was peripheral blood. This receptor was identified in a woman aged 80 or over with acute or convalescent COVID-19. The chain is made from TRBV7-2 and TRBJ2-1, with TRBD2 matching 14 junction bases. The bases are TGTGCCAGCAGCCAAGGGACTAGCGGGAGCTTGGAGTTCTTC. Its protein is CASSQGTSGSLEFF.